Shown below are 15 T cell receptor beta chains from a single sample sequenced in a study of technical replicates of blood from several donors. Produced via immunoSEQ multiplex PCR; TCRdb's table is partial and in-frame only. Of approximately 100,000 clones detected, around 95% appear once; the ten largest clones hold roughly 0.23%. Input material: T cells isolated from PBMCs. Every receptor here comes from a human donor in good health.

This CDR3 reads CASSLDPLTGDDGYTF. The CDR3 DNA follows: TGTGCCAGCAGCTTAGATCCTCTGACAGGGGATGACGGCTACACCTTC. The chain joins TRBV11-3 to TRBJ1-2; 8 nucleotides align to TRBD1. The CDR3 runs to 16 residues. The V and J ends lost 0 bases and 8 bases, in that order; junction bases with no gene match: 11. Per germline, CDR1 SGHNT and CDR2 YENEEA.

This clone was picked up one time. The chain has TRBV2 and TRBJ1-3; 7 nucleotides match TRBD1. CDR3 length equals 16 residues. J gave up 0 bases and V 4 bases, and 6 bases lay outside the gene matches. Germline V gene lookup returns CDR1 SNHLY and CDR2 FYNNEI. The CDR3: CASSVFQGGSGNTIYF. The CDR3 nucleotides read TGTGCCAGCAGTGTGTTCCAGGGGGGCTCTGGAAACACCATATATTTT.

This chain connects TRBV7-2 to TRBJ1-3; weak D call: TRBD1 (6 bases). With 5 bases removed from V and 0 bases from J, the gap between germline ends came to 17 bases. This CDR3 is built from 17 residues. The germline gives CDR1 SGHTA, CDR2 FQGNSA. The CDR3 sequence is CASSRSTGLSSGNTIYF. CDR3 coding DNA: TGTGCCAGCAGCCGCTCGACAGGTCTATCCTCTGGAAACACCATATATTTT.

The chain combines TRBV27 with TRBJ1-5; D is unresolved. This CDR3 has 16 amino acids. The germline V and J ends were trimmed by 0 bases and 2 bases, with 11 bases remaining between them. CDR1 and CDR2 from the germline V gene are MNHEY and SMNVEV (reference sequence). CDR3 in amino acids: CASSLSRVIGNQPQHF. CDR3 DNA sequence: TGTGCCAGCAGTTTATCGCGGGTTATCGGCAATCAGCCCCAGCATTTT.

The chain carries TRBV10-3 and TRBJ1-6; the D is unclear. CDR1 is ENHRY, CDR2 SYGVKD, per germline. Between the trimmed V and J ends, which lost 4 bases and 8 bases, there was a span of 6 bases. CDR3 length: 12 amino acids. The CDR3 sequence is CAISAVDSPLHF. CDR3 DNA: TGTGCCATCAGTGCGGTGGATTCACCCCTCCACTTT.

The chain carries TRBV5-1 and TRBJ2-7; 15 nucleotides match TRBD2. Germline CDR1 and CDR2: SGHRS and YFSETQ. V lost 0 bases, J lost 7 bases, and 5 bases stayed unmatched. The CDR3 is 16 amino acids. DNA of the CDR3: TGCGCCAGCAGCTTGGAGGGACTAGCGGGAGGATTTGAGCAGTACTTC. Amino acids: CASSLEGLAGGFEQYF.

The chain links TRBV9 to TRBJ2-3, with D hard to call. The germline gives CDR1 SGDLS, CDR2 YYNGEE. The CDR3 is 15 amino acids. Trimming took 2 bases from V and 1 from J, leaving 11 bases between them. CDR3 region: CASSVSRFGTDTQYF. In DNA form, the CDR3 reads TGTGCCAGCAGCGTTTCGCGGTTTGGCACAGATACGCAGTATTTT.

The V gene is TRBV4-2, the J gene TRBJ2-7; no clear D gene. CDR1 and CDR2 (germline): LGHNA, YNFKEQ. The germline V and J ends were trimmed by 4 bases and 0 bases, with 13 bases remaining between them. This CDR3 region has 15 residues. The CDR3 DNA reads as TGTGCCAGCAGCCCCTCGGTAACGGGCTCCTACGAGCAGTACTTC. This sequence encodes CASSPSVTGSYEQYF.

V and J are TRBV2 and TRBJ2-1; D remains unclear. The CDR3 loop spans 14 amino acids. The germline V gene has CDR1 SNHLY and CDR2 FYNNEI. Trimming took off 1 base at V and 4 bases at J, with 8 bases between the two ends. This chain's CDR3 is CASSEEWPYNEQFF. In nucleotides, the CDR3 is TGTGCCAGCAGTGAAGAATGGCCGTACAATGAGCAGTTCTTC.

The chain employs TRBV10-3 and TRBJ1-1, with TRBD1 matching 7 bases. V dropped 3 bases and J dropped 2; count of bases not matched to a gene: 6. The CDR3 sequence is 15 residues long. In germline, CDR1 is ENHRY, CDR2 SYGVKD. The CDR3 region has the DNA TGTGCCATCAGTGACCCGGACAGGACAAACACTGAAGCTTTCTTT. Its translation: CAISDPDRTNTEAFF.

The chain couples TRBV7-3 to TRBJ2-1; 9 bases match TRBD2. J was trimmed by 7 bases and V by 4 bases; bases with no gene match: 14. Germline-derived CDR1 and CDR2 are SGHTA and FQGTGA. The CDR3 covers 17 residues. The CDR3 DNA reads TGTGCCAGCAGCTATGGTGGCGGGGGGGCCTTCGGGAATGAGCAGTTCTTC. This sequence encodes CASSYGGGGAFGNEQFF.

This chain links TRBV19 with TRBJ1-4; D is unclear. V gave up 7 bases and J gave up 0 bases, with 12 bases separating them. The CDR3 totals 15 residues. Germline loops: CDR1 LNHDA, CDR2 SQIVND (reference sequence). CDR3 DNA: TGTGCCAGTATAGGTCGGAGAACAACTAATGAAAAACTGTTTTTT. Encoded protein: CASIGRRTTNEKLFF.

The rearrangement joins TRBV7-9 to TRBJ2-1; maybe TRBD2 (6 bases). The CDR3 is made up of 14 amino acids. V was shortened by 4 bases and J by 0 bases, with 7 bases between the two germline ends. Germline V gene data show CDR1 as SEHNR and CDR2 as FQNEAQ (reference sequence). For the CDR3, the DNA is TGTGCCAGCAGCTGGGACTCCTCCTACAATGAGCAGTTCTTC. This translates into CASSWDSSYNEQFF.

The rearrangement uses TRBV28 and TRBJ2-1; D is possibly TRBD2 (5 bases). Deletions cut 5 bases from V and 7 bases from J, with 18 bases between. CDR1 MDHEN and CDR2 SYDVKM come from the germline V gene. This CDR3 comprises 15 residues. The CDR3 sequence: CASSKTPGSGNEQFF. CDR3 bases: TGTGCCAGCAGTAAGACGCCCGGGTCGGGAAATGAGCAGTTCTTC.

CDR3 amino acids: CASNSAAVGTGELFF. The CDR3 DNA sequence: TGTGCCAGCAACTCAGCGGCGGTCGGCACCGGGGAGCTGTTTTTT. The chain recombines TRBV7-8 with TRBJ2-2, with D perhaps matching TRBD2 (5 bases). Germline CDR1 is SGHVS and CDR2 is FQNEAQ. The CDR3 covers 15 residues. The V gene lost 7 bases and the J gene lost 4 bases, with 16 bases spanning the gap.